These T cell receptor beta chains were read from a single sample in a study of T cells after yellow fever vaccination. TCRdb independently ran MiXCR on the 5' RACE reads; one entry per CDR3 protein. The data contain about 160,000 distinct CDR3 sequences, 6.5% to 8.5% of them singletons. The source material was CD4+ T cells sorted from PBMCs, sampled roughly 5 days after the first yellow fever vaccination. All receptors derive from a young man who received the YFV17D yellow fever vaccine. Each CDR3 is given with its conserved first and last residue. Fields, in order: V gene, CDR3 protein.

V gene: TRBV9
CDR3 protein: CASSDQGNEQFF

V gene: TRBV29-1
CDR3 protein: CSVENWAGEQFF

V gene: TRBV11-2
CDR3 protein: CASSLRPVYEQFF

V gene: TRBV20-1
CDR3 protein: CSARDPLIQETQYF

V gene: TRBV7-2
CDR3 protein: CASSLSDTLNIQYF

V gene: TRBV29-1
CDR3 protein: CSGGSNTEAFF

V gene: TRBV7-2
CDR3 protein: CASRSRLAASTDTQYF

V gene: TRBV1
CDR3 protein: CTSSPAALSTDTQYF

V gene: TRBV5-1
CDR3 protein: CASSLYGGTGSSREYF

V gene: TRBV12-3/TRBV12-4
CDR3 protein: CASSDQGGLYNEQFF

V gene: TRBV27
CDR3 protein: CASSFGTGYGYTF

V gene: TRBV20-1
CDR3 protein: CSGPGRGNTEAFF